Listed below are T cell receptor beta chains from one sample, sequenced in a study of CD8+CD57+ T cells in acquired aplastic anemia. TCRdb reprocessed the reads via MiXCR and lists one record per CDR3 protein. The data contain 450,000 to 550,000 distinct CDR3 sequences, around 30% of them singletons. Sequenced input: sorted CD4+, CD8+, or CD8+CD57+ T cells (not recorded which) from PBMCs. The source of these receptors is a human donor with aplastic anemia. Both conserved end residues are part of each CDR3. D genes are given only for firm matches. The size of a clone is reported for some rows only, either as once, few or many, or as a class for expanded clones.

CDR3nt: TGCAGTGCTAGAGATCCGGGGTCTGAGCCCCAGCATTTT
CDR3aa: CSARDPGSEPQHF
abundance: -
v_gene: TRBV20-1
d_gene: -
j_gene: TRBJ1-5

CDR3nt: TGCAGTGCAGTACATTTCCCCTCCTACGAGCAGTACTTC
CDR3aa: CSAVHFPSYEQYF
abundance: many
v_gene: TRBV20-1
d_gene: -
j_gene: TRBJ2-7

CDR3nt: TGCAGTGCTAGGGAGACAGGGGGCAGGTCACCCCTCCACTTT
CDR3aa: CSARETGGRSPLHF
abundance: many
v_gene: TRBV20-1
d_gene: TRBD1
j_gene: TRBJ1-6

CDR3nt: TGTGCCAGCAGTTTTAAGGGGGGGAACGAGCAGTACTTC
CDR3aa: CASSFKGGNEQYF
abundance: -
v_gene: TRBV27
d_gene: -
j_gene: TRBJ2-7

CDR3nt: TGTGCCAGCAGCCCAAGTGGGGCGGGGGGCGCAGATACGCAGTATTTT
CDR3aa: CASSPSGAGGADTQYF
abundance: -
v_gene: TRBV11-2
d_gene: TRBD2
j_gene: TRBJ2-3

CDR3nt: TGTGCCAGCAGCGTAGAGCCTGGGGGAGAGACCCAGTACTTC
CDR3aa: CASSVEPGGETQYF
abundance: few
v_gene: TRBV7-4
d_gene: -
j_gene: TRBJ2-5

CDR3nt: TGTGCCAGCAGGTTAATAGCGGGAGGGCGCACCGGGGAGCTGTTTTTT
CDR3aa: CASRLIAGGRTGELFF
abundance: few
v_gene: TRBV11-1
d_gene: TRBD2
j_gene: TRBJ2-2

CDR3nt: TGTGCCAGCAGTGAGGAAGGGGGCGATGAGCAGTACTTC
CDR3aa: CASSEEGGDEQYF
abundance: few
v_gene: TRBV2
d_gene: TRBD1
j_gene: TRBJ2-7

CDR3nt: TGTGCCAGCAGCCTACCTTGGGGGGTGTACCAAGAGACCCAGTACTTC
CDR3aa: CASSLPWGVYQETQYF
abundance: -
v_gene: TRBV7-3
d_gene: -
j_gene: TRBJ2-5

CDR3nt: TGTGCCAGTACCGACGATATGGGGGCCGCTGCTGATCAGCCCCAGCATTTT
CDR3aa: CASTDDMGAAADQPQHF
abundance: -
v_gene: TRBV19
d_gene: -
j_gene: TRBJ1-5

CDR3nt: TGTGCCAGCAGCCGGACTAGCGGGCACGAGCAGTACTTC
CDR3aa: CASSRTSGHEQYF
abundance: many
v_gene: TRBV7-6
d_gene: TRBD2
j_gene: TRBJ2-7

CDR3nt: TGTGCCAGCAGGGGCGGGGGGGCCCATCAGCCCCAGCATTTT
CDR3aa: CASRGGGAHQPQHF
abundance: -
v_gene: TRBV28
d_gene: -
j_gene: TRBJ1-5

CDR3nt: TGCAGCTTAGGGACAGGCGGTCAGCCCCAGCATTTT
CDR3aa: CSLGTGGQPQHF
abundance: few
v_gene: TRBV29-1
d_gene: TRBD1
j_gene: TRBJ1-5

CDR3nt: TGCGCCAGCAGCCACGGACAGGGGGGTAACTATGGCTACACCTTC
CDR3aa: CASSHGQGGNYGYTF
abundance: many
v_gene: TRBV5-1
d_gene: TRBD1
j_gene: TRBJ1-2

CDR3nt: TGCAGCGTTGAGTCCGGGACAGGGGGCGGCGTGGGAGGCTACACCTTC
CDR3aa: CSVESGTGGGVGGYTF
abundance: many
v_gene: TRBV29-1
d_gene: TRBD1
j_gene: TRBJ1-2

CDR3nt: TGTGCCAGCAGCTCGGACACCGGCCATAACTATGGCTACACCTTC
CDR3aa: CASSSDTGHNYGYTF
abundance: many
v_gene: TRBV11-2
d_gene: -
j_gene: TRBJ1-2

CDR3nt: TGTGCCAGTACCCAGGAACGGAACTATGGCTACACCTTC
CDR3aa: CASTQERNYGYTF
abundance: many
v_gene: TRBV19
d_gene: -
j_gene: TRBJ1-2

CDR3nt: TGTGCCAGCAGTGCAGGACGGACTTTTGCGGGGCGCACAGATACGCAGTATTTT
CDR3aa: CASSAGRTFAGRTDTQYF
abundance: -
v_gene: TRBV6-1
d_gene: -
j_gene: TRBJ2-3

CDR3nt: TGTGCCAGCATGGGGATGGGGGGCAATGTTGGTCAGCCCCAGCATTTT
CDR3aa: CASMGMGGNVGQPQHF
abundance: -
v_gene: TRBV6-1
d_gene: -
j_gene: TRBJ1-5

CDR3nt: TGCGCCAGCAGTATCCAGAGTTTATATGGCTACACCTTC
CDR3aa: CASSIQSLYGYTF
abundance: many
v_gene: TRBV10-2
d_gene: -
j_gene: TRBJ1-2

CDR3nt: TGTGCCATCAAAGGGGCACGTGAGAGCTCCTACGAGCAGTACTTC
CDR3aa: CAIKGARESSYEQYF
abundance: many
v_gene: TRBV10-3
d_gene: -
j_gene: TRBJ2-7

CDR3nt: TGCAGTGCTAATGTGGGGGCTCGCAATCAGCCCCAGCATTTT
CDR3aa: CSANVGARNQPQHF
abundance: many
v_gene: TRBV20-1
d_gene: -
j_gene: TRBJ1-5

CDR3nt: TGTGCCAGTAGTATGATGGGGGTTAGCAATCAGCCCCAGCATTTT
CDR3aa: CASSMMGVSNQPQHF
abundance: many
v_gene: TRBV19
d_gene: -
j_gene: TRBJ1-5

CDR3nt: TGTGCCAGCAGCCAAGAACATCTGGCAGAACATTCACCCCTCCACTTT
CDR3aa: CASSQEHLAEHSPLHF
abundance: -
v_gene: TRBV4-2
d_gene: -
j_gene: TRBJ1-6

CDR3nt: TGTGCCAGCAGCCAAGATTACACCGACGAGCAGTACTTC
CDR3aa: CASSQDYTDEQYF
abundance: -
v_gene: TRBV4-2
d_gene: -
j_gene: TRBJ2-7

CDR3nt: TGTGCCAGCAGTGAACTAGGGACAGGGGGCTTTCAGCCCCAGCATTTT
CDR3aa: CASSELGTGGFQPQHF
abundance: many
v_gene: TRBV2
d_gene: TRBD1
j_gene: TRBJ1-5

CDR3nt: TGTGCCAGCAGCCGGACTAGGGAAGAGACCCAGTACTTC
CDR3aa: CASSRTREETQYF
abundance: many
v_gene: TRBV7-3
d_gene: TRBD2
j_gene: TRBJ2-5

CDR3nt: TGTGCCACCAGCACAGTTGCCATGCGGCTTCAAGTCTACAATGAGCAGTTCTTC
CDR3aa: CATSTVAMRLQVYNEQFF
abundance: few
v_gene: TRBV15
d_gene: -
j_gene: TRBJ2-1

CDR3nt: TGTGCCAGCAGTTACGACGGGACAGGGGAAGACTATGGCTACACCTTC
CDR3aa: CASSYDGTGEDYGYTF
abundance: -
v_gene: TRBV10-3
d_gene: TRBD1
j_gene: TRBJ1-2

CDR3nt: TGTGCCATCAGGGGCGGGACAGGTAACACCGGGGAGCTGTTTTTT
CDR3aa: CAIRGGTGNTGELFF
abundance: -
v_gene: TRBV10-3
d_gene: TRBD1
j_gene: TRBJ2-2

CDR3nt: TGTGCCAGCAGCTTGATCAACCCCGCGGACGAGCAGTACTTC
CDR3aa: CASSLINPADEQYF
abundance: few
v_gene: TRBV5-6
d_gene: -
j_gene: TRBJ2-7

CDR3nt: TGCAGTGCTAGTCCGGATACCTACGAGCAGTACTTC
CDR3aa: CSASPDTYEQYF
abundance: many
v_gene: TRBV20-1
d_gene: -
j_gene: TRBJ2-7

CDR3nt: TGCGCCAGCAGCCCGGACAGGTTTGATGGACCTACCTTCTCTGGAAACACCATATATTTT
CDR3aa: CASSPDRFDGPTFSGNTIYF
abundance: -
v_gene: TRBV4-1
d_gene: TRBD1
j_gene: TRBJ1-3

CDR3nt: TGCAGTGCAGCGACTAGCGGGAGAGGACAGCGTTACAATGAGCAGTACTTC
CDR3aa: CSAATSGRGQRYNEQYF
abundance: once
v_gene: TRBV20-1
d_gene: TRBD2
j_gene: TRBJ2-5

CDR3nt: TGTGCCAGCAGCTTAGTCCGGACAGGGGGCAGGGAGCAGTACTTC
CDR3aa: CASSLVRTGGREQYF
abundance: many
v_gene: TRBV7-2
d_gene: TRBD1
j_gene: TRBJ2-7

CDR3nt: TGTGCCAGCAGCTTAGCCGGGACAGGGTACTACGAGCAGTACTTC
CDR3aa: CASSLAGTGYYEQYF
abundance: many
v_gene: TRBV7-2
d_gene: TRBD1
j_gene: TRBJ2-7

CDR3nt: TGCAGTGCTAGAGATTCGCAGGGGGCAAATCAGCCCCAGCATTTT
CDR3aa: CSARDSQGANQPQHF
abundance: -
v_gene: TRBV20-1
d_gene: TRBD1
j_gene: TRBJ1-5

CDR3nt: TGTGCCAGCAGCGGAGACACCGGGACTTACATGAACACTGAAGCTTTCTTT
CDR3aa: CASSGDTGTYMNTEAFF
abundance: -
v_gene: TRBV7-3
d_gene: -
j_gene: TRBJ1-1

CDR3nt: TGTGCCAGCAGCTTAGCGGTTCTCAGGGAGAGGGGAAACACCATATATTTT
CDR3aa: CASSLAVLRERGNTIYF
abundance: many
v_gene: TRBV7-6
d_gene: -
j_gene: TRBJ1-3

CDR3nt: TGTGCCAGCAGGAGGGCAGGGGGCTATGGCTACACCTTC
CDR3aa: CASRRAGGYGYTF
abundance: many
v_gene: TRBV2
d_gene: TRBD1
j_gene: TRBJ1-2

CDR3nt: TGCAGCGTTGAGAGGGACTACGAGCAGTACTTC
CDR3aa: CSVERDYEQYF
abundance: many
v_gene: TRBV29-1
d_gene: -
j_gene: TRBJ2-7